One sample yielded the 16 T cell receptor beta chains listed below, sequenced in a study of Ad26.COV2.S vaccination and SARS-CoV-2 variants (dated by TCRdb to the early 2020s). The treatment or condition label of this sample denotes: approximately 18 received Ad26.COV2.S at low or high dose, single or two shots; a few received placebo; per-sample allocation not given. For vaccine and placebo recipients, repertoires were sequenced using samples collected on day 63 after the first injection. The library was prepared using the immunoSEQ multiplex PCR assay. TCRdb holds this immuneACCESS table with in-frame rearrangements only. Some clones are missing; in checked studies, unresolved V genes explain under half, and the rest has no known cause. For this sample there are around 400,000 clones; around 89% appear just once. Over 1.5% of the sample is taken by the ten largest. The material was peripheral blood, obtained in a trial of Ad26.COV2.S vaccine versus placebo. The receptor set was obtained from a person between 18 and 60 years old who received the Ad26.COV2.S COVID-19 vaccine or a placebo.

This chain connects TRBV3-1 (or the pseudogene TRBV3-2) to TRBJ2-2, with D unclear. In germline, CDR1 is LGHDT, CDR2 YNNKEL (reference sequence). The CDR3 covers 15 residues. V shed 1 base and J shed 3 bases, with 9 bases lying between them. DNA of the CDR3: TGTGCCAGCAGCCAAGCGGGTGGGTACACCGGGGAGCTGTTTTTT. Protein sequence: CASSQAGGYTGELFF.

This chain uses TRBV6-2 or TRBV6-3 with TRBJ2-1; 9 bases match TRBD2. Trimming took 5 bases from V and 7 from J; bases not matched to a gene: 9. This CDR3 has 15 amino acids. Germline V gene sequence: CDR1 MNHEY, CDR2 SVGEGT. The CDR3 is CASSGNSGSVNEQFF. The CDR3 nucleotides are TGTGCCAGCAGTGGAAATAGCGGGAGTGTAAATGAGCAGTTCTTC.

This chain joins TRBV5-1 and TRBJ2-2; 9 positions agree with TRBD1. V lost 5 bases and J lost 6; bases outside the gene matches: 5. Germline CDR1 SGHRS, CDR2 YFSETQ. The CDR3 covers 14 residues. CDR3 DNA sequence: TGCGCCAGCAGTTCCGGGACAGGGCCCGGGGAGCTGTTTTTT. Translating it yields CASSSGTGPGELFF.

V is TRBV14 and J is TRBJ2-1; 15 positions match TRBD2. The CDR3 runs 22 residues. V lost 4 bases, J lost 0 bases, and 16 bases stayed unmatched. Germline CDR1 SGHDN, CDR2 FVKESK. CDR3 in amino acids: CASSLYKGLAGGPTISYNEQFF. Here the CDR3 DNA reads TGTGCCAGCAGCCTATACAAAGGACTAGCGGGAGGGCCAACGATCTCCTACAATGAGCAGTTCTTC. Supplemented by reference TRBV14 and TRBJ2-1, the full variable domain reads EAGVTQFPSHSVIEKGQTVTLRCDPISGHDNLYWYRRVMGKEIKFLLHFVKESKQDESGMPNNRFLAERTGGTYSTLKVQPAELEDSGVYFCASSLYKGLAGGPTISYNEQFFGPGTRLTVL.

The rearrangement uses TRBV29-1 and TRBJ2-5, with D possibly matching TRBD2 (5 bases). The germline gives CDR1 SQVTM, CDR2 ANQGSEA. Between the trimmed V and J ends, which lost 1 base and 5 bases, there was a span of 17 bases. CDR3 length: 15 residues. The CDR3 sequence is CSVEVRFHRGETQYF. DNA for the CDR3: TGCAGCGTTGAAGTGCGATTTCACCGCGGGGAGACCCAGTACTTC.

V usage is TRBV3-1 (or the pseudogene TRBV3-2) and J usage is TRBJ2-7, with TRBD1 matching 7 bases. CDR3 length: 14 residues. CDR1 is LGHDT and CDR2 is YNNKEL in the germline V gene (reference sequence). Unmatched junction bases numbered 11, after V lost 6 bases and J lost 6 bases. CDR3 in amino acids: CASSQQRQGGEQYF. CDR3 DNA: TGTGCCAGCAGTCAACAGAGACAGGGTGGCGAGCAGTACTTC.

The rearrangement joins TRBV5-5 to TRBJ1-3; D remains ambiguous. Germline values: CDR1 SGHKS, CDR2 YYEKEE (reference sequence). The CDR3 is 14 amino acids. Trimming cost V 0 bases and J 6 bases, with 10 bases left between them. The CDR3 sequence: CASSLASFENTIYF. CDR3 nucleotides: TGTGCCAGCAGCTTGGCGAGTTTTGAAAACACCATATATTTT.

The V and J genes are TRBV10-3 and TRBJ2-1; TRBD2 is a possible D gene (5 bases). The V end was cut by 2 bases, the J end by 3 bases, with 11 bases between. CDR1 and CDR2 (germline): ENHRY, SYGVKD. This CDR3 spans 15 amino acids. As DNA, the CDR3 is TGTGCCATCAGTGAGAGGGAGTACTACTACAATGAGCAGTTCTTC. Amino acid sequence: CAISEREYYYNEQFF.

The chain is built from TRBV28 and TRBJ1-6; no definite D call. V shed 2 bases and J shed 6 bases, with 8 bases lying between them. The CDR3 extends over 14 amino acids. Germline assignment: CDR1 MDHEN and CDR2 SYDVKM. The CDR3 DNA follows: TGTGCCAGCAGTTTAAGGGCAGCTAATTCACCCCTCCACTTT. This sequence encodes CASSLRAANSPLHF.

The CDR3 region has the DNA TGTGCCAGCAGCCCGGGACAGGGGGAAAGATATGGCTACACCTTC. Amino acid sequence: CASSPGQGERYGYTF. This chain uses TRBV3-1 (or the pseudogene TRBV3-2) with TRBJ1-2; 11 bases are a match to TRBD1. Trimming cost V 4 bases and J 5 bases; bases outside gene matches: 6. From germline, CDR1 is LGHDT and CDR2 YNNKEL (reference sequence). The CDR3 runs 15 residues.

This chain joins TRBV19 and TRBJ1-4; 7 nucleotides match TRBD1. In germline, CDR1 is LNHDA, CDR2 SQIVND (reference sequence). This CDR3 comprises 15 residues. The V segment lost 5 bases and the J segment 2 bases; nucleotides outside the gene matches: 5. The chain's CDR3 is CASSRTGGTNEKLFF. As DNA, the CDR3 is TGTGCCAGTAGTCGGACAGGCGGCACTAATGAAAAACTGTTTTTT.

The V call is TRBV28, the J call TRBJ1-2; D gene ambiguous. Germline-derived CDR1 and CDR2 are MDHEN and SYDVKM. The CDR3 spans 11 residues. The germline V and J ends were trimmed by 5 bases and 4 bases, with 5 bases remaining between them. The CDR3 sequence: CASSTSYGYTF. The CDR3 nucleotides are TGTGCCAGCAGTACAAGCTATGGCTACACCTTC.

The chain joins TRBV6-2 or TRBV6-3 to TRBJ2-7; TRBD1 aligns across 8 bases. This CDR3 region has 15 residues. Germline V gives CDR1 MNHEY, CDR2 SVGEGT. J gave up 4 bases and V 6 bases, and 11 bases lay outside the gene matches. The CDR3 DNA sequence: TGTGCCAGCAGCCCCCCGGGACAGGAGTCTTACGAGCAGTACTTC. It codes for CASSPPGQESYEQYF.

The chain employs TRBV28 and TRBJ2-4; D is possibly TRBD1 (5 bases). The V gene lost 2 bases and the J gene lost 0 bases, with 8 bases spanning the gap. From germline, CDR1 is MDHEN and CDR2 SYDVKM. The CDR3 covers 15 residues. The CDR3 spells CASSLGQVAKNIQYF. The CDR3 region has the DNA TGTGCCAGCAGTTTAGGACAAGTAGCCAAAAACATTCAGTACTTC. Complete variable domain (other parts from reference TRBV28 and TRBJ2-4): DVKVTQSSRYLVKRTGEKVFLECVQDMDHENMFWYRQDPGLGLRLIYFSYDVKMKEKGDIPEGYSVSREKKERFSLILESASTNQTSMYLCASSLGQVAKNIQYFGAGTRLSVL.

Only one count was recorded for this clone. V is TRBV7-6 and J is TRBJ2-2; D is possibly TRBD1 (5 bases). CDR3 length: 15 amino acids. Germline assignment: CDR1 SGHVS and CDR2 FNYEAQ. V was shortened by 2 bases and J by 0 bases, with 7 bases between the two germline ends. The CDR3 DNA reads TGTGCCAGCAGCTTAATGACAGCGAACACCGGGGAGCTGTTTTTT. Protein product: CASSLMTANTGELFF.

Here the CDR3 DNA reads TGTGCCAGCAGCCAAGAAGGCTTTACAGATACGCAGTATTTT. Its translation is CASSQEGFTDTQYF. V gene TRBV3-1 (or the pseudogene TRBV3-2) combines with J gene TRBJ2-3; D call uncertain. CDR3 size: 14 residues. CDR1 and CDR2 from the germline V gene are LGHDT and YNNKEL (reference sequence). Trimming cost V 0 bases and J 3 bases, with 7 bases left between them.